This T cell receptor beta chain was sequenced during a study of CD8+CD57+ T cells in acquired aplastic anemia. Overall study findings and caveats: Patients showed no significant difference from controls in CD8+ Simpson's diversity.

Selection for sequencing was limited to patients who had shown CD8+CD57+ cell expansion by flow cytometry. This clonotype has only a few counts. Its antigen remains unidentified. Genomic DNA constituted the template upon which TCR beta VDJ and CDR3 profiling was performed. TCRdb analysed the reads with MiXCR anew, one entry per CDR3 protein. This sample yields over 150,000 distinct CDR3 sequences, of which 50% to 65% are seen a single time; roughly 42% belongs to the top ten. V was shortened by 4 bases and J by 0 bases, with 10 bases between the two germline ends. The germline V gene encodes CDR1 DFQATT and CDR2 SNEGSKA (reference sequence). This CDR3 is built from 13 residues.

The sequence derives from a human donor with aplastic anemia. The source material was sorted CD4+, CD8+, or CD8+CD57+ T cells (not recorded which) from PBMCs. The J gene is TRBJ2-7, the V gene TRBV20-1; D might be TRBD2 (6 bases). CDR3 residues: CSAIRETSYEQYF. The CDR3 nucleotides read TGCAGTGCTATCCGGGAGACCTCCTACGAGCAGTACTTC.